This T cell receptor (beta chain) came from a study of tumor and adjacent non-tumor tissue in lung cancer. Looking at the study overall: Samples averaged around 4.2 million productive TCRbeta reads each.

This sample's RNA came from whole unsorted tissue. Between August and November 2014, newly diagnosed, chemotherapy-naive lung cancer patients underwent thoracic surgery in China. Whole-study results and caveats: Tumor tissue had significantly higher TCR diversity than normal lung.

As to this clonotype: The target antigen is unknown. Its ends do not fully match the called genes, so a read error is possible.

Germline V gene data show CDR1 as MNHEY and CDR2 as SVGAGI. This CDR3 comprises 14 residues. A modified ARM-PCR protocol with three rounds of nested PCR amplified TCRbeta. TCRdb fed the multiplex PCR reads into MiXCR, producing one record per CDR3 protein. The sample has 90,000 or so distinct CDR3 sequences; roughly 62% are singletons. The sample comprised lung tumor tissue. This sequence originates from a man between 65 and 85 years old with non-small cell lung cancer. J is TRBJ2-2 and V is TRBV6-5; D might be TRBD1 or TRBD2, each matching 5 bases. The CDR3 protein is CAGSGQGAAGKLFF. DNA for the CDR3: TGTGCCGGCAGTGGGCAGGGAGCCGCAGGGAAGCTGTTTTTT.